The 15 T cell receptor beta chains listed next were all sequenced from one sample in a study of blood T cell repertoires in COVID-19. Data came from immunoSEQ multiplex PCR; TCRdb stores just in-frame clones and leaves some out. This table holds under 200,000 clones, 80% found once. Sequencing input: peripheral blood. These receptors were collected from a man in his fifties or sixties with acute or convalescent COVID-19.

This chain connects TRBV4-2 to TRBJ1-5; 9 nucleotides match TRBD1. The CDR3 has 16 residues. CDR1 and CDR2 from the germline V gene are LGHNA and YNFKEQ. Trimming took 0 bases from V and 6 from J; bases not matched to a gene: 6. The CDR3 nucleotides read TGTGCCAGCAGCCAAGATCCACAGGGGGCAGGTCAGCCCCAGCATTTT. It translates to CASSQDPQGAGQPQHF.

The chain employs TRBV11-2 and TRBJ2-3; TRBD2 might be the D (5 bases). The CDR3 is 13 amino acids. The germline gives CDR1 SGHAT, CDR2 FQNNGV. V lost 0 bases to trimming and J lost 10 bases, with 11 bases between them. CDR3 amino acids: CASSLEGPGAQYF. The CDR3 DNA is TGTGCCAGCAGCTTAGAGGGTCCCGGGGCGCAGTATTTT.

This clone occurred a few times. V usage is TRBV4-2 and J usage is TRBJ1-6, with D unresolved. V shed 2 bases and J shed 7 bases, with 12 bases lying between them. The germline CDR1 and CDR2 sequences are LGHNA and YNFKEQ. The CDR3 extends over 15 amino acids. Here the CDR3 DNA reads TGTGCCAGCAGCCAAATGGGAGGGTCCAATTCACCCCTCCACTTT. Translation gives CASSQMGGSNSPLHF.

The CDR3 nucleotides are TGTGCCAGCAGCCCGGACAGGAAGAATTACGAGCAGTACTTC. This gives the protein CASSPDRKNYEQYF. The chain carries TRBV3-1 (or the pseudogene TRBV3-2) and TRBJ2-7; TRBD1 aligns across 7 bases. CDR3 length equals 14 residues. CDR1 and CDR2 (germline): LGHDT, YNNKEL (reference sequence). J gave up 4 bases and V 4 bases, and 7 bases lay outside the gene matches.

This chain uses TRBV5-1 with TRBJ2-1; 16 bases map to TRBD2. V shed 4 bases and J 7 bases; nucleotides not matched to a gene: 14. Germline V CDR1 and CDR2: SGHRS, YFSETQ. The CDR3 covers 19 residues. CDR3 sequence reads: CASSRPGTSGGASKNEQFF. The CDR3, as DNA: TGCGCCAGCAGCCGGCCCGGGACTAGCGGGGGGGCCTCGAAAAATGAGCAGTTCTTC.

This rearrangement joins TRBV4-3 to TRBJ2-1; D perhaps matches TRBD2 (7 bases). The CDR3 sequence is 16 residues long. Deletions cut 0 bases from V and 13 bases from J, with 22 bases between. The germline V gene encodes CDR1 LGHNA and CDR2 YSLEER. The CDR3 DNA reads TGCGCCAGCAGCCAAGATGCGGGGGCCCAGGGCGTGCGACAGTTCTTC. Translated, it gives CASSQDAGAQGVRQFF.

The chain combines TRBV10-2 with TRBJ2-3, with 11 bases aligning to TRBD2. The CDR3 has 15 residues. Germline CDR1 is WSHSY and CDR2 is SAAADI. J lost 2 bases, V lost 6 bases, and 4 bases had no gene match. CDR3 in DNA: TGCGCCAGCAGGGTAGCGGGGGGGACCACAGATACGCAGTATTTT. It is translated as CASRVAGGTTDTQYF.

This chain connects TRBV25-1 to TRBJ1-4; no reliable D call. The germline CDR1 and CDR2 sequences are MGHDK and SYGVNS. Trimming took off 6 bases at V and 8 bases at J, with 16 bases between the two ends. The CDR3 contains 14 residues. As DNA, the CDR3 is TGTGCCAGCAGGGGTGGGTCAGCGGACGAAAAACTGTTTTTT. Its translation is CASRGGSADEKLFF.

This sequence joins TRBV5-6 and TRBJ1-2; 9 bases map to TRBD1. Germline lookup yields CDR1 SGHDT and CDR2 YYEEEE. CDR3 length: 16 residues. V gave up 2 bases and J gave up 0 bases; unmatched junction bases: 5. CDR3 nucleotide sequence: TGTGCCAGCAGCTTAGAGGGGACAGGGACTAACTATGGCTACACCTTC. It specifies CASSLEGTGTNYGYTF.

The rearrangement joins TRBV11-2 to TRBJ2-7; 7 nucleotides line up with TRBD2. The CDR3 is 15 amino acids. CDR1 is SGHAT and CDR2 is FQNNGV in the germline V gene. After removal of 1 base from V and 2 bases from J, the junction contained 5 bases not matched to a gene. The CDR3 here is CASSLVAGATYEQYF. As DNA, the CDR3 is TGTGCCAGCAGCTTAGTAGCGGGTGCAACCTACGAGCAGTACTTC. The complete variable domain, with remaining parts taken from reference TRBV11-2 and TRBJ2-7, reads EAGVAQSPRYKIIEKRQSVAFWCNPISGHATLYWYQQILGQGPKLLIQFQNNGVVDDSQLPKDRFSAERLKGVDSTLKIQPAKLEDSAVYLCASSLVAGATYEQYFGPGTRLTVT.

The V call is TRBV7-2, the J call TRBJ2-5; no reliable D call. Germline V gene sequence: CDR1 SGHTA, CDR2 FQGNSA. V lost 3 bases to trimming and J lost 1 base, with 9 bases between them. The CDR3 totals 14 residues. CDR3 DNA: TGTGCCAGCAGCTTTCGAAGCATCCAAGAGACCCAGTACTTC. Its protein product is CASSFRSIQETQYF.

J is TRBJ2-1 and V is TRBV4-2; 11 bases align to TRBD2. This CDR3 has 17 residues. Germline CDR1 reads LGHNA; CDR2 reads YNFKEQ. The V segment lost 4 bases and the J segment 2 bases; nucleotides outside the gene matches: 7. The chain's CDR3 is CASSPGLADPTYNEQFF. CDR3 nucleotides: TGTGCCAGCAGCCCGGGACTAGCGGACCCGACCTACAATGAGCAGTTCTTC.

The rearrangement links TRBV7-9 to TRBJ1-1; a weak D match, TRBD1 (6 bases). CDR1 and CDR2 from the germline V gene are SEHNR and FQNEAQ (reference sequence). The CDR3 is 16 residues long. Between the trimmed V and J ends, which lost 2 bases and 5 bases, there was a span of 18 bases. The CDR3 loop is CASSLSSPGGATEAFF. The CDR3 DNA reads TGTGCCAGCAGCTTAAGCAGCCCCGGGGGGGCAACTGAAGCTTTCTTT.

This clone showed up just a few times. The V gene is TRBV28, the J gene TRBJ2-1; 9 bases agree with TRBD1. J lost 8 bases, V lost 3 bases, and 26 bases had no gene match. In germline, CDR1 is MDHEN, CDR2 SYDVKM. The CDR3 consists of 21 residues. CDR3 residues: CASSFLWSRSFTGQGGHEQFF. The CDR3 DNA reads as TGTGCCAGCAGTTTTTTGTGGTCTAGGTCGTTTACGGGACAGGGAGGGCATGAGCAGTTCTTC.

This clone was seen a single time. V and J are TRBV24-1 and TRBJ2-5, with TRBD2 as a possible D gene (5 bases). CDR1 and CDR2 (germline): KGHDR, SFDVKD. This CDR3 spans 12 amino acids. The V end lost 9 bases, the J end lost 4 bases, and 11 bases lay between the germline ends. The DNA of the CDR3 is TGTGCCACCCGTGCTGAGGGAGAGACCCAGTACTTC. It specifies CATRAEGETQYF.